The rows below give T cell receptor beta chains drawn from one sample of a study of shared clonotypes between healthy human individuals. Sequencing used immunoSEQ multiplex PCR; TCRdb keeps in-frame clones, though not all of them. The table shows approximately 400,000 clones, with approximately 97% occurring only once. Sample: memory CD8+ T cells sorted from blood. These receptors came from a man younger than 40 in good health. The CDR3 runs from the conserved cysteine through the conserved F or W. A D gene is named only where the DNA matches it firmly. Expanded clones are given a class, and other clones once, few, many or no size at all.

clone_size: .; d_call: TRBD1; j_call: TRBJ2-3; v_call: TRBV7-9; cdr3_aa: CASQGEDTQYF; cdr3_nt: TGTGCCAGCCAGGGGGAAGATACGCAGTATTTT
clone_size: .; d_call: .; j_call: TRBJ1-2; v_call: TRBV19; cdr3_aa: CASSIVGGGYGYTF; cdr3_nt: TGTGCCAGTAGTATAGTCGGGGGTGGCTATGGCTACACCTTC
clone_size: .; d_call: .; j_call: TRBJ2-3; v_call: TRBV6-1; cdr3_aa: CASSEARTSTDTQYF; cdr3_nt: TGTGCCAGCAGTGAAGCCCGGACTAGCACAGATACGCAGTATTTT
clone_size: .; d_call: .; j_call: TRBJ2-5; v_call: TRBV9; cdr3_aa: CASSLSGVVETQYF; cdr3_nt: TGTGCCAGCAGCCTATCCGGAGTGGTGGAGACCCAGTACTTC
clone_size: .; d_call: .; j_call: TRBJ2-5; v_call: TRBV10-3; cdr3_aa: CAISVTGTTQGGGEETQYF; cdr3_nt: TGTGCCATCAGTGTAACCGGGACTACCCAAGGGGGGGGAGAAGAGACCCAGTACTTC
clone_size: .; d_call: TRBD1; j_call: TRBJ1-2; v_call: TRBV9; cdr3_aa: CASSGGTAFNYGYTF; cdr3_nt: TGTGCCAGCAGCGGAGGGACAGCTTTTAACTATGGCTACACCTTC
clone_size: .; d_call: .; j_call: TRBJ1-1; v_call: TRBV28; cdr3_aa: CASSLLDRDLMNTEAFF; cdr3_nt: TGTGCCAGCAGTCTCTTAGACAGAGACCTAATGAACACTGAAGCTTTCTTT
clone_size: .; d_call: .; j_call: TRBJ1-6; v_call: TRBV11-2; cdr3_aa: CASSLNYSPLHF; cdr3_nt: TGTGCCAGCAGCTTAAATTATTCACCCCTCCACTTT
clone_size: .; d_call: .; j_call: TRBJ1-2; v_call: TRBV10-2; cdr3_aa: CASSDHGLIYGYTF; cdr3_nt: TGCGCCAGCAGTGATCACGGACTGATCTATGGCTACACCTTC
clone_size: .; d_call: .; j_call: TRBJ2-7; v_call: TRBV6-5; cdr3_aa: CASSYLGSYEQYF; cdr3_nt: TGTGCCAGCAGTTACTTGGGCTCCTACGAGCAGTACTTC
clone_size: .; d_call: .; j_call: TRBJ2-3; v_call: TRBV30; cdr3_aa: CAWRRGGGPNLADTQYF; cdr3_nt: TGTGCCTGGAGGAGAGGGGGAGGGCCCAACCTCGCAGATACGCAGTATTTT
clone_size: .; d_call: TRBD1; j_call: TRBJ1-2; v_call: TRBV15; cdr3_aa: CATSPTGAEGYGYTF; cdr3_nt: TGTGCCACCAGCCCGACAGGGGCTGAGGGCTATGGCTACACCTTC
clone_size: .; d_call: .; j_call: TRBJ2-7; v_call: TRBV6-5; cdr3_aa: CASSWHRDTYEQYF; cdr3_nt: TGTGCCAGCAGCTGGCACAGGGATACCTACGAGCAGTACTTC
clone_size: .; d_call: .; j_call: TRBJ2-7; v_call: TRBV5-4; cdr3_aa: CASSLSLRRDEQYF; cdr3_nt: TGTGCCAGCAGCTTGTCCCTGAGAAGGGACGAGCAGTACTTC
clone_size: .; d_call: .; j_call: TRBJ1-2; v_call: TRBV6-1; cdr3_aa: CASSEDLMWRYYGYTF; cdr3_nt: TGTGCCAGCAGTGAAGATCTAATGTGGCGGTACTATGGCTACACCTTC
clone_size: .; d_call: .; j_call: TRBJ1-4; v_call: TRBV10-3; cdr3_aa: CAISEYPNEKLFF; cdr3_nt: TGTGCCATCAGTGAGTACCCTAATGAAAAACTGTTTTTT
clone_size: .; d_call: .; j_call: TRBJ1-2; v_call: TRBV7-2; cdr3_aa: CASSLDGRGPYGYTF; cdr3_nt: TGTGCCAGCAGCTTAGACGGGCGGGGTCCCTATGGCTACACCTTC
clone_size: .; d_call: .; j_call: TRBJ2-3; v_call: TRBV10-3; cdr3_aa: CAIREVSTDTQYF; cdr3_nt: TGTGCCATCAGGGAAGTTAGCACAGATACGCAGTATTTT
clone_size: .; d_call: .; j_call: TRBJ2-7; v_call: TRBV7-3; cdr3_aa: CASSPDGGIGYEQYF; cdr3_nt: TGTGCCAGCAGCCCAGATGGGGGGATAGGGTACGAGCAGTACTTC
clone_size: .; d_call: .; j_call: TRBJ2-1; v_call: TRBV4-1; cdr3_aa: CASSQIGTNNEQFF; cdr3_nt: TGCGCCAGCAGCCAAATCGGGACCAACAATGAGCAGTTCTTC
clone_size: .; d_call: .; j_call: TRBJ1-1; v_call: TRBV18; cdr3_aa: CASMLEVLGTEAFF; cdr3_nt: TGTGCCAGCATGCTGGAGGTACTCGGCACTGAAGCTTTCTTT
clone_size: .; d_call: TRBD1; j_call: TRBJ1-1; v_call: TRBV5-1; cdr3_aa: CASSKGQGVVLSTEAFF; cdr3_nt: TGCGCCAGCAGCAAGGGACAGGGGGTGGTACTATCCACTGAAGCTTTCTTT
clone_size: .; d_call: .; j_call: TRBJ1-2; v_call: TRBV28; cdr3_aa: CASSLPGAYGYTF; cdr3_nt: TGTGCCAGCAGTTTACCAGGAGCCTATGGCTACACCTTC
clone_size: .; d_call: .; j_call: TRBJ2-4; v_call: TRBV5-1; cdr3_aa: CASSLAYAAKNIQYF; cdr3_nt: TGCGCCAGCAGCTTGGCGTATGCAGCCAAAAACATTCAGTACTTC
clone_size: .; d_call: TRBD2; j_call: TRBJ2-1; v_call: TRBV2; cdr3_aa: CASSDGTSGRNEQFF; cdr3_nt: TGTGCCAGCAGTGACGGGACTAGCGGGAGGAATGAGCAGTTCTTC
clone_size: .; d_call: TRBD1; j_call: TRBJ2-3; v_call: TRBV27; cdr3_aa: CARMTGNLTDTQYF; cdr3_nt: TGTGCCAGGATGACAGGGAACCTCACAGATACGCAGTATTTT
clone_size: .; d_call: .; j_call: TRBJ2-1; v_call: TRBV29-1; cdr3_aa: CSGIITPQPYNEQFF; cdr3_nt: TGCAGCGGCATAATAACCCCACAGCCTTACAATGAGCAGTTCTTC
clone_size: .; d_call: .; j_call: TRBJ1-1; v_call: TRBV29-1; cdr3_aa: CSVEVAHREAFF; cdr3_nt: TGCAGCGTTGAAGTTGCTCACAGAGAAGCTTTCTTT
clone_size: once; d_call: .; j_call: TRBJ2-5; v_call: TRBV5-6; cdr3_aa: CASSLGGKTQYF; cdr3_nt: TGTGCCAGCAGCTTGGGTGGCAAGACCCAGTACTTC
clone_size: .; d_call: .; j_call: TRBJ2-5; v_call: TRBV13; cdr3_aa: CASSLGQGPQYF; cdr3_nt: TGTGCCAGCAGCTTAGGCCAGGGCCCCCAGTACTTC
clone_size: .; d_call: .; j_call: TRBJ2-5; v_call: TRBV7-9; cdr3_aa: CASTTMQAVEGWETQYF; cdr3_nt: TGTGCCAGCACCACGATGCAGGCTGTTGAGGGGTGGGAGACCCAGTACTTC
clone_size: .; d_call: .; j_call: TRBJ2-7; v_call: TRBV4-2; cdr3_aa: CASSQDIGQLDEQYF; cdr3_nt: TGTGCCAGCAGCCAAGATATCGGACAGCTAGACGAGCAGTACTTC
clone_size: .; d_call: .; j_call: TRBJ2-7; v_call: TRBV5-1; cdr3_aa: CASSLEGFEQYF; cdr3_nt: TGCGCCAGCAGCTTGGAAGGGTTCGAGCAGTACTTC
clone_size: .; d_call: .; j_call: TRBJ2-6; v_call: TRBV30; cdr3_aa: CAWSVGWFSGANVLTF; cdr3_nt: TGTGCCTGGAGTGTAGGGTGGTTCTCTGGGGCCAACGTCCTGACTTTC
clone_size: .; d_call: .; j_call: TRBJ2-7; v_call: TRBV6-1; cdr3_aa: CASSRWGMNSYEQYF; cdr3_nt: TGTGCCAGCAGCCGATGGGGGATGAACTCCTACGAGCAGTACTTC
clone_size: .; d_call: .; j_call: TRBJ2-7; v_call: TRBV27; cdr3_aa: CASSLKGYSYEQYF; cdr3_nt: TGTGCCAGCAGTTTAAAAGGGTACTCCTACGAGCAGTACTTC
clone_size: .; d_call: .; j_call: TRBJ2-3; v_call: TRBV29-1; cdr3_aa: CSVGGDDTQYF; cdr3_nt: TGCAGCGTTGGTGGGGACGATACGCAGTATTTT
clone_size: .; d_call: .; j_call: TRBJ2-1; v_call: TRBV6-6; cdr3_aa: CASSHFLERANEQFF; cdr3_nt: TGTGCCAGCAGTCATTTTCTTGAGAGGGCCAATGAGCAGTTCTTC
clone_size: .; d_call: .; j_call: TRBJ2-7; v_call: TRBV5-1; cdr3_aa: CASSLGQSRLYEQYF; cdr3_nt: TGCGCCAGCAGCTTGGGACAGAGCCGCCTTTACGAGCAGTACTTC
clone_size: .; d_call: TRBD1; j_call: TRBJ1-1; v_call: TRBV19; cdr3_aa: CASRRPGTVNTEAFF; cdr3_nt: TGTGCCAGTAGGCGGCCCGGGACAGTAAACACTGAAGCTTTCTTT
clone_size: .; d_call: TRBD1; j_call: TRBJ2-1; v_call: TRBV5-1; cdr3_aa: CASSYNRGGFNEQFF; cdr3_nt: TGCGCCAGCAGCTACAACAGGGGCGGTTTCAATGAGCAGTTCTTC
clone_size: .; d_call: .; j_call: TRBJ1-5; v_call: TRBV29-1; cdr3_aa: CSAGKDGNQPQHF; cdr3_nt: TGCAGCGCCGGGAAGGATGGCAATCAGCCCCAGCATTTT
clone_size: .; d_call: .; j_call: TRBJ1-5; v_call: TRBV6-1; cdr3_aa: CASSESERLQYSNQPQHF; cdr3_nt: TGTGCCAGCAGTGAATCGGAGAGGCTCCAATATAGCAATCAGCCCCAGCATTTT
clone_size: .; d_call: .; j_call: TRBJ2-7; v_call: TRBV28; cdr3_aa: CASSLRTVSSYEQYF; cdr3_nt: TGTGCCAGCAGTCTTAGGACAGTGAGCTCCTACGAGCAGTACTTC
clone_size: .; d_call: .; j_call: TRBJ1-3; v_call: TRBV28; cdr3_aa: CASSPGRGGNTIYF; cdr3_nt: TGTGCCAGCAGCCCTGGGAGGGGGGGAAACACCATATATTTT
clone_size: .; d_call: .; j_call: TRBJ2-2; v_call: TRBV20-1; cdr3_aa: CSARNTGELFF; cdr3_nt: TGCAGTGCGCGGAACACCGGGGAGCTGTTTTTT
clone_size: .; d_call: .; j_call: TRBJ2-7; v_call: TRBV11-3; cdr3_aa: CASSFLEQYF; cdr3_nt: TGTGCCAGCAGCTTTTTGGAGCAGTACTTC
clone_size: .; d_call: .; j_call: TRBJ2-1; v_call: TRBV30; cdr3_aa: CAWKYGLAPYNEQFF; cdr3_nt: TGTGCCTGGAAATATGGGTTAGCGCCCTACAATGAGCAGTTCTTC
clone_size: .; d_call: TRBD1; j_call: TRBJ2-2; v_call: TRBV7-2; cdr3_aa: CASSLVVRDRPNTGELFF; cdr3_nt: TGTGCCAGCAGCTTAGTCGTACGGGACAGGCCTAACACCGGGGAGCTGTTTTTT
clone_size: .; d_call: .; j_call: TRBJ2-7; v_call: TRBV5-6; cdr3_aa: CASSLVSNYEQYF; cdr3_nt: TGTGCCAGCAGCTTGGTTAGTAACTACGAGCAGTACTTC
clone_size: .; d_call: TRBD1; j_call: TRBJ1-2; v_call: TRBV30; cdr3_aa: CAWSAFSGAGGQHTF; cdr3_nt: TGTGCCTGGAGTGCCTTTTCCGGGGCAGGGGGCCAACACACCTTC
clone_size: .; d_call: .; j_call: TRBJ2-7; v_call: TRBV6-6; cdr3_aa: CASRAQWREYF; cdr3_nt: TGTGCCAGCAGAGCCCAGTGGAGGGAGTACTTC
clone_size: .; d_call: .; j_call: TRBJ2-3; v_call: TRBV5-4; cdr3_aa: CASSPLRGSTDTQYF; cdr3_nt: TGTGCCAGCAGCCCTTTGCGGGGCAGCACAGATACGCAGTATTTT
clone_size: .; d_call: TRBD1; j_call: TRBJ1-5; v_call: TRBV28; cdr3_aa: CASSSPRDRHQPQHF; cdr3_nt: TGTGCCAGCAGTTCTCCTAGGGACAGGCATCAGCCCCAGCATTTT
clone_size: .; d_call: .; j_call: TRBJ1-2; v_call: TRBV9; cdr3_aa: CASSPRTVPTYGYTF; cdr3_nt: TGTGCCAGCAGCCCCCGGACAGTCCCAACCTATGGCTACACCTTC